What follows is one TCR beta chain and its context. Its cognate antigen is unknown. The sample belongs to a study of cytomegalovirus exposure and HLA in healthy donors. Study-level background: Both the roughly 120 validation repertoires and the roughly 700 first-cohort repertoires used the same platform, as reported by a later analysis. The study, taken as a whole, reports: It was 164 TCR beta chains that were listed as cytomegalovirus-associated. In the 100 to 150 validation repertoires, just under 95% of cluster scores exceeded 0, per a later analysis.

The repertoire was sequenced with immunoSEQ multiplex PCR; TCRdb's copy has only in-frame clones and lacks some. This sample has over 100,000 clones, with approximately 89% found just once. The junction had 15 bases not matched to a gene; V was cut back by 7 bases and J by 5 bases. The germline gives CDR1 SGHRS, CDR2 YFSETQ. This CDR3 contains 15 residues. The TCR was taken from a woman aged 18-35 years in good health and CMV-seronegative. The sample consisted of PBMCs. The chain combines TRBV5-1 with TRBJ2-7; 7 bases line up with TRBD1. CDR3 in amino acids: CASGTKQGISDEQYF. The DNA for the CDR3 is TGCGCCAGCGGAACCAAACAGGGGATTAGCGACGAGCAGTACTTC.